The following is a T cell receptor (beta chain) sequence with its context. This record comes from a study of CD8 T cells in Susac syndrome. Trimming removed 0 bases at V and 4 bases at J, with 9 bases between. The V gene's germline CDR1 is LGHDT and CDR2 YNNKEL (reference sequence). The CDR3 spans 14 residues. It was negative isolation that provided the CD8+ and CD4+ T cells, whereas TEMRA cells were enriched by FACS. RNA, at about 0.5 to 1 ug, was reverse transcribed with random hexamers. One entry per CDR3 protein, called by TCRdb with MiXCR from the immunoSEQ multiplex PCR reads. The sample has 180,000 or so distinct CDR3 sequences, approximately 96% seen once.

The TCR originated in a human donor in good health. The chain joins TRBV3-1 to TRBJ1-2; no reliable D call. Sequenced: CD4+ T cells from PBMCs. The CDR3 DNA follows: TGTGCCAGCAGCCAAGATCAGACCCGCTATGGCTACACCTTC. Protein: CASSQDQTRYGYTF.